One sample yielded the 2 T cell receptor beta chains listed below, sequenced in a study of OX40 agonist ivuxolimab in advanced cancers. This table comes from immunoSEQ multiplex PCR, and its TCRdb copy is limited to in-frame clones, with some not included. Of around 33,000 clones in the sample, roughly 84% were seen once. The source was CD4+ or CD8+ T cells sorted from blood, collected in a trial of the OX40 agonist ivuxolimab. These receptors were obtained from an adult with an advanced solid tumor such as melanoma, head and neck, liver or kidney cancer.

In this sample, this clone turned up once. V and J are TRBV27 and TRBJ2-7; weak D call: TRBD2 (5 bases). This CDR3 is built from 15 residues. The germline gives CDR1 MNHEY, CDR2 SMNVEV (reference sequence). Between the trimmed V and J ends, which lost 3 bases and 3 bases, there was a span of 15 bases. CDR3 bases: TGTGCCAGCAGTTTCGGCGAAGGGCGGGTCTACGAGCAGTACTTC. Its translation is CASSFGEGRVYEQYF.

The gene calls are TRBV9 and TRBJ2-4; D remains unclear. Germline CDR1 and CDR2: SGDLS and YYNGEE. V was clipped by 4 bases and J by 5 bases, with 10 bases between them. This CDR3 contains 13 residues. The DNA of the CDR3 is TGTGCCAGCAGCCTTGATTTGCAAAACATTCAGTACTTC. Its translation is CASSLDLQNIQYF.